This T cell receptor (beta chain) was captured by sequencing in a study of T cell responses to AZD1222 COVID-19 vaccine. On the study more broadly: Second-dose recipients at about 4 or about 12 weeks were treated as one pooled group. Study conclusions and caveats: Repertoires were collected only later (after the peak T cell response had occurred). The donor cohort was predominantly white British with a female majority, and clonal diversity may have been underestimated. Variant regions that are unmutated are reportedly the target of nearly half of spike-specific TCRs.

Data came from immunoSEQ multiplex PCR; TCRdb stores just in-frame clones and leaves some out. The sample records about 150,000 clones, less than 95% being singletons. The CDR3 runs to 13 residues. The germline CDR1 and CDR2 sequences are MDHEN and SYDVKM. The ends were cut back, 5 bases at V and 6 bases at J, with 10 bases in the middle. On this clone: Its target is not known.

The clonotype comes from an adult in good health. J is TRBJ2-2 and V is TRBV28, with a weak D call TRBD1 (6 bases). The material was peripheral blood, obtained on day 0 of AZD1222 vaccination. CDR3 coding DNA: TGTGCCAGCAGTACCACAGGGCCCGGGGAGCTGTTTTTT. Protein sequence: CASSTTGPGELFF.